This section outlines one TCR beta chain sequence together with its context. Its antigen remains unidentified. These data are taken from a study of Ad26.COV2.S vaccination and SARS-CoV-2 variants. As to treatment: roughly 18 received Ad26.COV2.S at low or high dose, single or two shots; about 5 received placebo; per-sample allocation not given. Sampling was done on day 63 after the first vaccine or placebo injection. Germline V gives CDR1 SGHVS, CDR2 FQNEAQ. The CDR3 is 16 amino acids. V lost 3 bases and J 2 bases, leaving 14 bases between the germline ends. Overall study findings and caveats: Estimates derived from TCR breadth and depth analyses may have underestimated total T cell responses. Spike-specific responses of CD8+ and CD4+ T cells were reported to display substantial breadth after vaccination. Whether participants received vaccine or placebo, their non-spike TCR breadth was similar.

Libraries were prepared by immunoSEQ multiplex PCR; TCRdb keeps only in-frame clonotypes and omits some of them. The sample lists some 320,000 clones, around four fifths occurring once. The rearrangement links TRBV7-8 to TRBJ2-1, with D possibly being TRBD1 (6 bases). The sequenced sample was peripheral blood, obtained in a trial of Ad26.COV2.S vaccine versus placebo. The source of this sequence is a person aged 18-60 years who received the Ad26.COV2.S COVID-19 vaccine or a placebo. CDR3 region: CASSLRWGLPYNEQFF. In DNA form, the CDR3 reads TGTGCCAGCAGCTTGCGATGGGGGCTTCCCTACAATGAGCAGTTCTTC.